This T cell receptor beta chain comes out of a study of shared clonotypes between healthy human individuals (TCRdb year 2020). Notes on the research overall: The cohort comprised a couple of women and three men aged 18 to 49 years. To estimate repertoire size and how much clonotypes are shared between individuals, the study performed deep sequencing of blood TCR repertoires from roughly five healthy adults. To increase sequencing depth and limit assay-specific biases, TCR repertoire library preparation and sequencing were carried out by different laboratories using diverse techniques. Leukapheresis yielded between about 0.9 and 8.9 billion PBMCs per donor. For each donor, CD4 naive and CD4 memory were each given three plates, CD8 naive was given two plates, and CD8 memory was given one plate.

Using the deep immunoSEQ assay, multiplex PCR amplified TCR CDR3 regions from genomic DNA. Genomic DNA extracted from each cell subset was distributed evenly over all wells of several immunoSEQ 96-well plates, and each plate served as one replicate. For sorted subsets, about 0.2 ug genomic DNA, equal to 30,000 or so T cell genomes, was loaded into each replicate PCR. Purified libraries were quantified with a Qubit 3.0 fluorometer, sized on a Bioanalyzer 2100, and re-quantified with the KAPA Library Quantification kit. A separate single-read 150-cycle Illumina NextSeq 550 flow cell was used to sequence each immunoSEQ 96-well plate. Under the source paper's analysis protocol: Because only junctional sequences without quality scores were contained in the immunoSEQ output, filtering matching that applied to full-length reads could not be performed. To assign V/J genes and CDR3, sequences were annotated against IMGT germline references using PyIR, a Python wrapper for IgBLAST v1.9. Reads with weak V/J assignments (E-value above 1e-6), missing CDR3, stop codons, out-of-frame junctions, or ambiguous translated residues were removed. A V3J clonotype was defined by an identical inferred V gene, J gene, and CDR3 amino acid sequence. The percentage overlap between two repertoires was calculated by dividing the number of shared unique clonotypes by the size of the smaller repertoire. RTK rarefaction, the Chao1 estimator, and Recon v2.1 estimates of unobserved clonotypes were used to assess repertoire richness. Generation probabilities for all TCRbeta clonotypes obtained by the gDNA method from a handful of donors were computed using OLGA. Drawn from immuneACCESS, this table holds only the in-frame rearrangements with V and J called that TCRdb kept. Clones are partly lost; checked studies trace under half to an unresolved V gene and leave the rest unexplained. V, J and clone size were drawn from that table, and D and trimming were deduced from the DNA. Counted in this sample were hundreds of thousands of clones; approximately 96% of them appeared once. Roughly 0.1% of the sample goes to the ten largest clones.

Overall study results and their limits: Roughly 5.2% of naive CD4, 3.5% of naive CD8, 2.3% of memory CD4, and 0.4% of memory CD8 clonotypes were shared across several donors. Only blood was sampled, and tissue TCR repertoires likely differ from those in blood. Based on pairwise subsampling, the degree of clonotype sharing among donors was expected to be affected by sequencing depth. Compared with non-shared clonotypes, clonotypes shared by all four sorted-subset donors had higher generation probabilities. Rarefaction of sorted-subset datasets indicated incomplete sequencing despite the large sequencing depth. Naive subsets generally had larger estimated clonotype richness than memory subsets. Because the study included only a small number of donors, the genetic and exposure-history diversity represented was limited.

As to this clone: What this receptor recognizes is not known. Per-base qualities were not stored, and no clone one base away is much larger.

CDR1 and CDR2, per the germline V gene, are SGHDT and YYEEEE. The CDR3 starts with the cysteine, ends with the phenylalanine, and has 14 residues. Of all the DNA, just the CDR3 is kept, 42 bases in frame from base 1. V is reduced by 0 bases and J by 0 bases, leaving a spacing of 5 bases between them. CD8 naive samples were CD45RO-negative cells positively selected for CCR7, giving a CD45RA+CCR7+ population that excluded TemRA cells. Healthy HIV-negative adults with no recently reported acute infections or vaccinations were included as donors. Every donor was a Caucasian adult living in Nashville, Tennessee, USA. Blood was obtained by leukapheresis, after which PBMCs were separated by Ficoll-Histopaque density gradient centrifugation and cryopreserved in liquid nitrogen vapor phase. Purity and quantity of every magnetically sorted T cell population were checked by analytical flow cytometry. Genomic DNA was isolated from every sorted fraction and measured by UV absorbance on a Nanodrop 2000c.

The sequence links TRBV5-6 to TRBJ2-3; there is no confident call for the D gene. The origin of this receptor is a young woman in good health. Sequenced sample: naive CD8+ T cells sorted from blood. Per the publication, the cell subset or site label means: CD45RA+CCR7+. This receptor has the CDR3 CASSLVYSTDTQYF. The DNA is as follows: TGTGCCAGCAGCTTGGTCTACAGCACAGATACGCAGTATTTT.